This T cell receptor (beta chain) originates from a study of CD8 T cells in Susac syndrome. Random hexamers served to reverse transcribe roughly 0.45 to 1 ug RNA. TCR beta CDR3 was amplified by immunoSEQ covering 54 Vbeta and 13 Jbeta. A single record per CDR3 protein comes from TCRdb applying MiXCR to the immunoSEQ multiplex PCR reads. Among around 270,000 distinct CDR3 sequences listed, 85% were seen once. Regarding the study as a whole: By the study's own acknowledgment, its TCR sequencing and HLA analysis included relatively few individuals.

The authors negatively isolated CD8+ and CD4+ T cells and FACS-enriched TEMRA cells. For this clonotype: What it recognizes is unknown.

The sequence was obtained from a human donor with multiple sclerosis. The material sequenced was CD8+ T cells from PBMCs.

DNA of the CDR3: TGTGCCTGGGGTTGGACAGGCGAAACTGAAGCTTTCTTT. This gives the protein CAWGWTGETEAFF. The V call is TRBV30, the J call TRBJ1-1, with 7 bases that match TRBD1. This CDR3 has 13 amino acids. The V and J ends lost 5 bases and 5 bases, in that order; junction bases with no gene match: 8. From germline, CDR1 is GTSNPN and CDR2 SVGIG (reference sequence).